These 19 T cell receptor beta chains were sequenced from one sample in a study of human T cells and chemical hapten exposure. Time point given: patch test 3, about 24 weeks after DPC sensitization. Treatment: therapeutic diphenylcyclopropenone sensitization with weekly scalp DPC. TCRdb passed the RACE reads through MiXCR, listing each CDR3 protein once. The sample lists around 85,000 distinct CDR3 sequences, roughly 13% occurring once. Sequences were derived from whole blood, sampled in connection with sensitization to the hapten diphenylcyclopropenone (DPC). These receptors were obtained from a woman in her forties or fifties with alopecia areata. Some clones in this sample may be carry-over from other donors' samples.

This clonotype was found many times. The chain has TRBV7-9 and TRBJ2-1; D unclear. Per the germline V gene, CDR1 is SEHNR and CDR2 is FQNEAQ (reference sequence). V lost 5 bases to trimming and J lost 8 bases, with 10 bases between them. The CDR3 length is 12 residues. CDR3 residues: CASSPGAHEQFF. The CDR3 coding sequence is TGTGCCAGCAGCCCAGGAGCCCATGAGCAGTTCTTC.

J is TRBJ2-7 and V is TRBV10-3, with TRBD2 matching over 7 bases. The V and J ends lost 0 bases and 3 bases, in that order; junction bases with no gene match: 5. CDR1 is ENHRY, CDR2 SYGVKD, per germline. The CDR3 loop spans 15 amino acids. CDR3 amino acids: CAISESASGLYEQYF. CDR3 bases: TGTGCCATCAGTGAGTCGGCTAGCGGACTCTACGAGCAGTACTTC.

On this clonotype itself: This may stem from a read error, because a much larger clone lies one nucleotide away. CDR3 in amino acids: CSGTHGQNNQYF. DNA of the CDR3: TGCAGTGGGACCCATGGGCAAAACAATCAGTACTTC. This chain links TRBV20-1 with TRBJ2-4; D not certain. The CDR3 has 12 residues. Germline V gene sequence: CDR1 DFQATT, CDR2 SNEGSKA (reference sequence).

This sequence joins TRBV12-3 or TRBV12-4 and TRBJ1-1; D is uncertain. V was shortened by 3 bases and J by 1 base, with 6 bases between the two germline ends. The CDR3 covers 13 residues. The CDR3 bases are TGTGCCAGCAGTTTGTCAGGGAACACTGAAGCTTTCTTT. Protein: CASSLSGNTEAFF.

A few counts support this clonotype. The rearrangement uses TRBV3-1 and TRBJ2-2, with TRBD2 matching 7 bases. V gave up 1 base and J gave up 5 bases; unmatched junction bases: 4. Germline V CDR1 and CDR2: LGHDT, YNNKEL (reference sequence). The CDR3 runs 15 residues. The CDR3 sequence is CASSQGSGHTGELFF. The CDR3, as DNA: TGTGCCAGCAGCCAAGGTAGCGGGCATACCGGGGAGCTGTTTTTT. Supplemented by reference TRBV3-1 and TRBJ2-2, the full variable domain reads DTAVSQTPKYLVTQMGNDKSIKCEQNLGHDTMYWYKQDSKKFLKIMFSYNNKELIINETVPNRFSPKSPDKAHLNLHINSLELGDSAVYFCASSQGSGHTGELFFGEGSRLTVL.

The V call is TRBV20-1, the J call TRBJ2-3; 8 nucleotides match TRBD2. Germline CDR1 and CDR2: DFQATT and SNEGSKA (reference sequence). The CDR3 spans 16 residues. J gave up 1 base and V 1 base, and 7 bases lay outside the gene matches. CDR3 in amino acids: CSARAPGGPGTDTQYF. CDR3 sequence (DNA): TGCAGTGCTAGAGCTCCGGGAGGGCCGGGCACAGATACGCAGTATTTT.

This clonotype has a single count. This sequence joins TRBV20-1 and TRBJ1-5; TRBD1 might be the D (5 bases). V was pared by 3 bases and J by 7 bases, with 16 bases between. Germline CDR1 and CDR2: DFQATT and SNEGSKA (reference sequence). The CDR3 runs 14 residues. The CDR3 reads CSARGLQDPQPQHF. In DNA form, the CDR3 reads TGCAGTGCTAGGGGACTCCAGGATCCACAGCCCCAGCATTTT.

This clonotype came up many times. CDR3 region: CSVVVSGANVLTF. The CDR3 DNA follows: TGCAGCGTTGTTGTATCTGGGGCCAACGTCCTGACTTTC. V usage is TRBV29-1 and J usage is TRBJ2-6; D uncertain. The germline V and J ends were trimmed by 4 bases and 1 base, with 5 bases remaining between them. Germline V gives CDR1 SQVTM, CDR2 ANQGSEA. This CDR3 has 13 amino acids.

In this sample, this clonotype turned up many times. The J gene is TRBJ1-1, the V gene TRBV6-6; possibly TRBD1 for D (5 bases). Germline loops: CDR1 MNHNY, CDR2 SVGAGI (reference sequence). The CDR3 has 19 residues. V shed 6 bases and J shed 3 bases, with 29 bases lying between them. The CDR3: CASSNRNFHGGPGYTEAFF. The CDR3 DNA reads TGTGCCAGCAGCAACCGTAACTTCCACGGGGGACCCGGGTACACTGAAGCTTTCTTT.

This clonotype was detected ten times or more. V and J are TRBV7-9 and TRBJ2-5, with D unresolved. CDR3 length equals 12 residues. Germline values: CDR1 SEHNR, CDR2 FQNEAQ (reference sequence). Trimming cost V 5 bases and J 2 bases, with 6 bases left between them. The CDR3 sequence is CASSPIQETQYF. DNA for the CDR3: TGTGCCAGCAGCCCCATTCAAGAGACCCAGTACTTC.

This clonotype was seen more than once but under ten times. This chain joins TRBV7-8 and TRBJ1-5; TRBD1 is a possible D gene (6 bases). CDR1 is SGHVS, CDR2 FQNEAQ, per germline. This CDR3 is built from 14 residues. The V end lost 5 bases, the J end lost 7 bases, and 15 bases lay between the germline ends. CDR3 sequence (DNA): TGTGCCAGCAGCCCCCGGACAGTCGGGCAGCCCCAGCATTTT. It yields the protein CASSPRTVGQPQHF.

This clonotype was observed at least ten times. CDR3 DNA: TGTGCCAGCAGCGTAGGCGGGAGGGCAGATACGCAGTATTTT. Its protein product is CASSVGGRADTQYF. The chain links TRBV9 to TRBJ2-3, with 9 bases that match TRBD2. In germline, CDR1 is SGDLS, CDR2 YYNGEE. The junction had 0 bases not matched to a gene; V was cut back by 0 bases and J by 4 bases. The CDR3 runs 14 residues.

This clonotype was seen repeatedly, ten times or more. The chain couples TRBV2 to TRBJ2-1; 9 bases align to TRBD1. Trimming at V came to 5 bases and at J to 3 bases, leaving 5 bases not matched to a gene. This CDR3 spans 15 amino acids. From germline, CDR1 is SNHLY and CDR2 FYNNEI. CDR3 DNA: TGTGCCAGCAGTCTCCCGGGACAGGGCTACAATGAGCAGTTCTTC. Protein sequence: CASSLPGQGYNEQFF.

This clonotype was seen at least ten times. The rearrangement links TRBV20-1 to TRBJ2-3; D is perhaps TRBD1 or TRBD2 (5 bases each). Trimming stripped 6 bases from V and 2 bases from J, with 27 bases between. Germline CDR1 reads DFQATT; CDR2 reads SNEGSKA (reference sequence). CDR3 length: 18 amino acids. This CDR3 is CSAPRALDVSGPTDTQYF. The CDR3 DNA sequence: TGCAGTGCGCCAAGGGCCTTAGACGTATCGGGGCCCACAGATACGCAGTATTTT.

V usage is TRBV28 and J usage is TRBJ2-5, with 9 bases identical to TRBD2. The CDR3 is made up of 18 amino acids. J was trimmed by 2 bases and V by 2 bases; bases with no gene match: 12. Per germline, CDR1 MDHEN and CDR2 SYDVKM. CDR3: CASSLVRTSVGGQETQYF. The CDR3 nucleotides read TGTGCCAGCAGTTTAGTCCGGACTAGCGTTGGGGGGCAAGAGACCCAGTACTTC.

This clonotype was recorded at least ten times. This chain uses TRBV6-2 or TRBV6-3 with TRBJ2-7, with D possibly being TRBD2 (5 bases). This CDR3 is built from 14 residues. Per the germline V gene, CDR1 is MNHEY and CDR2 is SVGEGT. Trimming cost V 11 bases and J 7 bases, with 24 bases left between them. The CDR3 spells CAGLVPGLIGEQYF. For the CDR3, the DNA is TGTGCCGGACTTGTCCCCGGCTTAATAGGGGAGCAGTACTTC.

This clonotype has a count of ten or more. CDR3 residues: CASSSRLPWTGGYNEQFF. In DNA, the CDR3 is TGTGCCAGCAGCTCTCGCCTCCCCTGGACAGGGGGGTACAATGAGCAGTTCTTC. The chain recombines TRBV5-6 with TRBJ2-1, with 10 bases fitting TRBD1. Germline V gene sequence: CDR1 SGHDT, CDR2 YYEEEE. After removal of 3 bases from V and 4 bases from J, the junction contained 13 bases not matched to a gene. CDR3 length equals 18 residues.

This clonotype was seen ten or more times. The CDR3 DNA follows: TGTGCCAGTAGTCGGGGGGAGCGGAGAAGCTCTGAGCAGTTCTTC. It specifies CASSRGERRSSEQFF. V gene TRBV19 combines with J gene TRBJ2-1, with 7 bases fitting TRBD2. With V trimmed by 5 bases and J by 9 bases, 13 bases remained unmatched. CDR1 is LNHDA and CDR2 is SQIVND in the germline V gene (reference sequence). This CDR3 contains 15 residues.

Only a few counts were recorded for this clonotype. The CDR3 nucleotides are TGTGCCATCAGCACAGGGGGAGAGGAAAAACTGTTTTTT. Protein product: CAISTGGEEKLFF. This chain uses TRBV10-3 with TRBJ1-4; 8 bases line up with TRBD1. The ends lost 6 bases at V and 8 bases at J; junction bases unmatched: 5. The V gene's germline CDR1 is ENHRY and CDR2 SYGVKD. The length of the CDR3 is 13 residues.